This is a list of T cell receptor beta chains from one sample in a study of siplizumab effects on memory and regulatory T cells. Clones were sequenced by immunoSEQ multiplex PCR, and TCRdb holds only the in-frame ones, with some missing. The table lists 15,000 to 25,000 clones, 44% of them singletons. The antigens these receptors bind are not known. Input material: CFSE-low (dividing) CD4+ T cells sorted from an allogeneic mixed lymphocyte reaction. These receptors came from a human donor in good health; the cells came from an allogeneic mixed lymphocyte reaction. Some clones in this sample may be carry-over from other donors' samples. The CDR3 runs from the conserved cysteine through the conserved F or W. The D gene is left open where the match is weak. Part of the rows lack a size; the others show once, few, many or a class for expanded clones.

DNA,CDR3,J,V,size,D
TGTGCCAGTAGTGCGACGGGACGAACCTCCGAGCAGTACTTC,CASSATGRTSEQYF,TRBJ2-7,TRBV19,NA,NA
TGCGCCAGCAGCCCCGTAGCGGGAGGAGGGTACGAGCAGTACTTC,CASSPVAGGGYEQYF,TRBJ2-7,TRBV5-1,NA,TRBD2
TGTGCCAGCAGTTTTAACATGGGGAATTCACCCCTCCACTTT,CASSFNMGNSPLHF,TRBJ1-6,TRBV27,medium-sized,NA
TGTGCCAGCAGCGTAGGAGGACAGGGGGCGATTTACGAGCAGTACTTC,CASSVGGQGAIYEQYF,TRBJ2-7,TRBV9,NA,TRBD1
TGTGCCAGGGGGAGTAACTATGGCTACACCTTC,CARGSNYGYTF,TRBJ1-2,TRBV6-5,few,NA
TGTGCCAGCAGCTTTCCGGCGGGACGGAGCTCCTACGAGCAGTACTTC,CASSFPAGRSSYEQYF,TRBJ2-7,TRBV7-9,NA,NA
TGTGCCAGCAGTTATCTGGGCAGGGGAGAACACGCTTTCTTT,CASSYLGRGEHAFF,TRBJ1-1,TRBV6-6,once,NA
TGTGCCAGCAGCTTTATATTGAACACTGAAGCTTTCTTT,CASSFILNTEAFF,TRBJ1-1,TRBV5-6,NA,NA
TGTGCCAGCAGCCGGACTAGACGGTACGAGCAGTACTTC,CASSRTRRYEQYF,TRBJ2-7,TRBV11-2,once,TRBD2
TGTGCCAGTAGTATTTACAGGGGAGGCTCTGAAGCTTTCTTT,CASSIYRGGSEAFF,TRBJ1-1,TRBV19,NA,TRBD1
TGTGCCAGCAGTTTAACAGGGGCGGCTTACGAGCAGTACTTC,CASSLTGAAYEQYF,TRBJ2-7,TRBV27,medium-sized,TRBD1
TGCAGCGTTGAAGGGCCGCCGGGCTACACCTTC,CSVEGPPGYTF,TRBJ1-2,TRBV29-1,NA,NA
TGTGCCACCAGCAAGGCTAGCGGGGGGATCCGGGAGACCCAGTACTTC,CATSKASGGIRETQYF,TRBJ2-5,TRBV15,NA,TRBD2
TGTGCCAGCAGTGAAAGGAGGACAACCCTCGGGTATGGCTACACCTTC,CASSERRTTLGYGYTF,TRBJ1-2,TRBV6-1,few,NA
TGTGCCAGCAGTGAAGTGCGAACAGGGGGGGAGACCCAGTACTTC,CASSEVRTGGETQYF,TRBJ2-5,TRBV2,medium-sized,TRBD1
TGTGCCAGCAGCTTAGTTGAGACATTATCGCCCCAGCATTTT,CASSLVETLSPQHF,TRBJ1-5,TRBV7-2,NA,NA
TGTGCCAGCAGCAGCAACCCCCAGCATTTT,CASSSNPQHF,TRBJ1-5,TRBV27,NA,NA
TGTGCCAGCTCACCTACGACAGCACCCTACGAGCAGTACTTC,CASSPTTAPYEQYF,TRBJ2-7,TRBV18,many,NA
TGCGCCAGCAGCCAAGTGTGGGGGGGAATAGCGGTTCAAGAGACCCAGTACTTC,CASSQVWGGIAVQETQYF,TRBJ2-5,TRBV4-1,few,TRBD2
TGTGCCAGCTCACCATCGGGGACAGGGGCGCTCTTTGAGCAGTTCTTC,CASSPSGTGALFEQFF,TRBJ2-1,TRBV18,medium-sized,TRBD1